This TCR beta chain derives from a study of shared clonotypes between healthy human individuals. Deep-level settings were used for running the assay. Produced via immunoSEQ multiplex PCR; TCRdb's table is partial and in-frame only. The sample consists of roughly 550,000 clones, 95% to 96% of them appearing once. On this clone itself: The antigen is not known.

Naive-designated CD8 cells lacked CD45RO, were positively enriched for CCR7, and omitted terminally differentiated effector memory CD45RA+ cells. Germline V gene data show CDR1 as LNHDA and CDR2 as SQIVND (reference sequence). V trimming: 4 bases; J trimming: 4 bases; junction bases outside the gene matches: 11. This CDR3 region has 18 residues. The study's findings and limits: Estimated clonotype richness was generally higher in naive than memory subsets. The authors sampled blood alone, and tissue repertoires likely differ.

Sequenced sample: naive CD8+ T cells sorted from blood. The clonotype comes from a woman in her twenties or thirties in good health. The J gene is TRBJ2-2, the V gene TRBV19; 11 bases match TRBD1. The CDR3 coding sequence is TGTGCCAGTAGTACCGGTCCGGGACAGGGGGTAGCCACCGGGGAGCTGTTTTTT. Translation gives CASSTGPGQGVATGELFF.